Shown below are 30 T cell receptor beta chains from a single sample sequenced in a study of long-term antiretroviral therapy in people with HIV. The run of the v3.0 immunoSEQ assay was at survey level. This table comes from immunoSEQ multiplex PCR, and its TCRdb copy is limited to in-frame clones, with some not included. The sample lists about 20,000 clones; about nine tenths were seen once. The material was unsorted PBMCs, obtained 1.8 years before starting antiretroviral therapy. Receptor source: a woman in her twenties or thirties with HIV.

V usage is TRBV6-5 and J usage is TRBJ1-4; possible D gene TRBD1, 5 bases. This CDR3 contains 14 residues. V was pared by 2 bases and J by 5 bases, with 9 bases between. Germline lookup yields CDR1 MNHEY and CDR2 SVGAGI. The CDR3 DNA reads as TGTGCCAGCAGTTACGGGGGAGAAAATGAAAAACTGTTTTTT. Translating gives CASSYGGENEKLFF.

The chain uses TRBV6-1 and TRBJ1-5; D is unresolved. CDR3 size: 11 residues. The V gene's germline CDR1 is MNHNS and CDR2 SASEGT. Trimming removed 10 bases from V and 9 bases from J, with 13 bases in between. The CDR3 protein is CATHDGGPQHF. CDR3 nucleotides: TGTGCCACCCACGACGGCGGGCCCCAGCATTTT.

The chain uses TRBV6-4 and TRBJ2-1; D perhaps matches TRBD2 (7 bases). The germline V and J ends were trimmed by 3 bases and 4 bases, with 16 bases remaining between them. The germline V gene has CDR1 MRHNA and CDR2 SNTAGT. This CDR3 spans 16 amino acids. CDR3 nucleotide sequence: TGTGCCAGCAGTGAGATCGCGGGGGCTACATACAATGAGCAGTTCTTC. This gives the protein CASSEIAGATYNEQFF.

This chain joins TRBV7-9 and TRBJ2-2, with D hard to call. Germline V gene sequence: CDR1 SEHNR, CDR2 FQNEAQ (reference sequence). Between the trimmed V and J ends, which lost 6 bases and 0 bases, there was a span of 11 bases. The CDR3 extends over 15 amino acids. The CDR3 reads CASSFGPANTGELFF. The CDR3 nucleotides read TGTGCCAGCAGTTTTGGCCCCGCGAACACCGGGGAGCTGTTTTTT.

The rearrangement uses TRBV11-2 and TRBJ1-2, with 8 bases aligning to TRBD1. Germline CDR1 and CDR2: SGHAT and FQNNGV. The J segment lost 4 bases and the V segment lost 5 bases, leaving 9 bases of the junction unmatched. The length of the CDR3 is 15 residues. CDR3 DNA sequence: TGTGCCAGCAGCCCGAGGGACAGGTCCGCCTATGGCTACACCTTC. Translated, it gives CASSPRDRSAYGYTF.

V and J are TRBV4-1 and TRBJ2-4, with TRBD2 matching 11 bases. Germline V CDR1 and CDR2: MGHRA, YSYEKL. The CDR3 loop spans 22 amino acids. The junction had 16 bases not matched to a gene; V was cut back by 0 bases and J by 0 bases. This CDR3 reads CASSQDGGSGGADGIAKNIQYF. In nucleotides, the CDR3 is TGCGCCAGCAGCCAAGATGGGGGTAGCGGGGGGGCTGATGGGATAGCCAAAAACATTCAGTACTTC.

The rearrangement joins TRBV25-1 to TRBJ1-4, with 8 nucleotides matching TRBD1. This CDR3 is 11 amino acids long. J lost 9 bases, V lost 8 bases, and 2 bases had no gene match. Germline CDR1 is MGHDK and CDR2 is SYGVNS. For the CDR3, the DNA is TGTGCCAGCTGGACAGGGCAAAAACTGTTTTTT. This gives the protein CASWTGQKLFF.

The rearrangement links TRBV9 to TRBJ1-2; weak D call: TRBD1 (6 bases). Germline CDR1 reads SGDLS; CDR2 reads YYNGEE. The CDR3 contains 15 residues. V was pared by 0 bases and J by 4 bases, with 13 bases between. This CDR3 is CASSVALDRSYGYTF. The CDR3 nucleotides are TGTGCCAGCAGCGTAGCTCTCGACAGGAGCTATGGCTACACCTTC.

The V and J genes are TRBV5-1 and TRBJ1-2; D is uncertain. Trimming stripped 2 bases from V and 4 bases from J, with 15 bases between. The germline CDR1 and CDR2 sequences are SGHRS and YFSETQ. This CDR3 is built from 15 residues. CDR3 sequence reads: CASSFSGPNSYGYTF. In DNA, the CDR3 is TGCGCCAGCAGCTTTTCTGGGCCTAACTCCTATGGCTACACCTTC.

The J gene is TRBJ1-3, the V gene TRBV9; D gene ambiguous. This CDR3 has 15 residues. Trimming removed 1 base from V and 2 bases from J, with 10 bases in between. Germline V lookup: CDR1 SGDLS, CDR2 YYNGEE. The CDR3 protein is CASSVTPVTGNTIYF. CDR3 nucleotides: TGTGCCAGCAGCGTAACTCCGGTTACTGGAAACACCATATATTTT. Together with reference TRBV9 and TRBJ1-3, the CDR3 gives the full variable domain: DSGVTQTPKHLITATGQRVTLRCSPRSGDLSVYWYQQSLDQGLQFLIQYYNGEERAKGNILERFSAQQFPDLHSELNLSSLELGDSALYFCASSVTPVTGNTIYFGEGSWLTVV.

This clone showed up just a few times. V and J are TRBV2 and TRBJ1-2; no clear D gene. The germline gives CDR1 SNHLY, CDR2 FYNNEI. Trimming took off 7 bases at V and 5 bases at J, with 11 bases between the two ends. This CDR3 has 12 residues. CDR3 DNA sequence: TGTGCCAGCAAAAGGGAGACTTATGGCTACACCTTC. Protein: CASKRETYGYTF.

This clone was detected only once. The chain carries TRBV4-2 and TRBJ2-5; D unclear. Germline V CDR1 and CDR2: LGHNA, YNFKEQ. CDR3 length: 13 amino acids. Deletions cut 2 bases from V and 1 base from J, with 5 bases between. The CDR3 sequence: CASSQSFQETQYF. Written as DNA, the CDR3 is TGTGCCAGCAGCCAATCCTTCCAAGAGACCCAGTACTTC.

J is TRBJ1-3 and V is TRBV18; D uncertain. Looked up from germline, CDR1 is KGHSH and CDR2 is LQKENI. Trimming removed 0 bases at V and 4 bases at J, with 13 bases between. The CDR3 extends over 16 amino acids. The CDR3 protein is CASSPPGLMRGNTIYF. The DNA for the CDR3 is TGTGCCAGCTCACCACCGGGGTTAATGCGGGGAAACACCATATATTTT.

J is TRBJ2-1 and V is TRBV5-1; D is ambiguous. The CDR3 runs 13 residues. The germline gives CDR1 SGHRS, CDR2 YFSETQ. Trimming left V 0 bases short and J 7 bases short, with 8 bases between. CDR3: CASSLVVLNEQFF. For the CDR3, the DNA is TGCGCCAGCAGCTTGGTGGTGCTGAATGAGCAGTTCTTC.

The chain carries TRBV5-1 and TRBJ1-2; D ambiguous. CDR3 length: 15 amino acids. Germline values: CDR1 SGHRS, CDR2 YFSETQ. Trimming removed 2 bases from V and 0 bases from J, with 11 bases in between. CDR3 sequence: CASSLKGSTNYGYTF. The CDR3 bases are TGCGCCAGCAGCTTAAAGGGCTCGACTAACTATGGCTACACCTTC.

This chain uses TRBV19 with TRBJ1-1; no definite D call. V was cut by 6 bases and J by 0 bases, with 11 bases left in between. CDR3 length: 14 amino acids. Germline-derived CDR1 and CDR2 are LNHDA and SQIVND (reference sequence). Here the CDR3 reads CASRDRAMNTEAFF. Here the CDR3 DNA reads TGTGCCAGTAGGGACCGCGCCATGAACACTGAAGCTTTCTTT. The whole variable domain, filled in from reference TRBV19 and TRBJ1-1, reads DGGITQSPKYLFRKEGQNVTLSCEQNLNHDAMYWYRQDPGQGLRLIYYSQIVNDFQKGDIAEGYSVSREKKESFPLTVTSAQKNPTAFYLCASRDRAMNTEAFFGQGTRLTVV.

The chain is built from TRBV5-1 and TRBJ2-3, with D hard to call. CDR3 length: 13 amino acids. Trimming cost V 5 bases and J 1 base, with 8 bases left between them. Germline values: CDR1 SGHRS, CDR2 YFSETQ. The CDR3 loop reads CASRSSGTDTQYF. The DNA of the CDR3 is TGCGCCAGCAGGTCTTCGGGCACAGATACGCAGTATTTT.

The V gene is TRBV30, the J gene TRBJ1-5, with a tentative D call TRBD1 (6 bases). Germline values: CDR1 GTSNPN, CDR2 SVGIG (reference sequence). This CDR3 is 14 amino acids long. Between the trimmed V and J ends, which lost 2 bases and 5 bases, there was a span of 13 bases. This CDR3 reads CAWSKGGGYQPQHF. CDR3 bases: TGTGCCTGGAGTAAGGGAGGGGGTTATCAGCCCCAGCATTTT.

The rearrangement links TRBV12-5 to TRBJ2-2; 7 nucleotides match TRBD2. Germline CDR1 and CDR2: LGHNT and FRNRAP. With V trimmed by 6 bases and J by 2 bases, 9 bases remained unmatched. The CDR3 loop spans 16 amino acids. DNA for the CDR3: TGTGCTAGTGGGCTTTCCGGGACTACCAACACCGGGGAGCTGTTTTTT. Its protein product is CASGLSGTTNTGELFF.

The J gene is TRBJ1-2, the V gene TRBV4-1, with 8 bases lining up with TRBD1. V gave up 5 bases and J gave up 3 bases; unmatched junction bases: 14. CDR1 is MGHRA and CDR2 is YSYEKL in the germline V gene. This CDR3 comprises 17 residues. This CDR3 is CASSGYRGETSDYGYTF. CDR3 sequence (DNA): TGCGCCAGCAGCGGGTACAGGGGGGAAACCTCTGACTATGGCTACACCTTC.

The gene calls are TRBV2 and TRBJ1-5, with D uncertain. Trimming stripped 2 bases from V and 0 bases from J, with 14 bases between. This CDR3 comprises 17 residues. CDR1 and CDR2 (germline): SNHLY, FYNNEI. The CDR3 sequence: CASSELPMENSNQPQHF. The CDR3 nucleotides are TGTGCCAGCAGTGAACTCCCGATGGAGAATAGCAATCAGCCCCAGCATTTT.

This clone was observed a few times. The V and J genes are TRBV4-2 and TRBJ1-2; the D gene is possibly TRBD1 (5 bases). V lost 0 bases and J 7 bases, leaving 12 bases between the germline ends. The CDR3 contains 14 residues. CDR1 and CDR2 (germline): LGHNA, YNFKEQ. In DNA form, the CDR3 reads TGTGCCAGCAGCCAAGATATCCAGGGCGCTGGCTACACCTTC. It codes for CASSQDIQGAGYTF.

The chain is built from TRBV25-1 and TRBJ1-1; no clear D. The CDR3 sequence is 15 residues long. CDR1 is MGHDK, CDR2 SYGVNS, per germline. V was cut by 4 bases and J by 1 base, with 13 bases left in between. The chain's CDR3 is CASSGSLTKNTEAFF. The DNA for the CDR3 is TGTGCCAGCAGTGGCTCTCTTACAAAGAACACTGAAGCTTTCTTT.

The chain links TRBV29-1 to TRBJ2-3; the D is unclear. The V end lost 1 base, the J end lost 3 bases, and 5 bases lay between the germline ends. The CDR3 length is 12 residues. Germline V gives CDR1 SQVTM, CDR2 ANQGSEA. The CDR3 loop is CSVEGGTDTQYF. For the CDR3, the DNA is TGCAGCGTTGAAGGTGGGACAGATACGCAGTATTTT.

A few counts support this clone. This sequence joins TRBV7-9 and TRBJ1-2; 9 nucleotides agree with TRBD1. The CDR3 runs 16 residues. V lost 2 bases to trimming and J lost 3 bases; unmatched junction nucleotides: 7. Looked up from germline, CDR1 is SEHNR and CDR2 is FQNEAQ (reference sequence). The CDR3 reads CASSLPTTGGYYGYTF. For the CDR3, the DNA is TGTGCCAGCAGCTTACCCACCACAGGGGGCTACTATGGCTACACCTTC.

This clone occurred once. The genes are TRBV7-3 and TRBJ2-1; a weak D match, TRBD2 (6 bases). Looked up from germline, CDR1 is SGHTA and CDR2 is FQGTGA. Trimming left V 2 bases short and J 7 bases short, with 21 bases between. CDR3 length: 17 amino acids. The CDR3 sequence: CASSLWSPPGLLNEQFF. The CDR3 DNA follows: TGTGCCAGCAGCTTATGGTCCCCACCGGGACTTTTGAATGAGCAGTTCTTC.

This CDR3 is CASSDGLAGGNNEQFF. CDR3 bases: TGCGCCAGCAGTGATGGACTAGCGGGGGGAAACAATGAGCAGTTCTTC. The V gene is TRBV10-2, the J gene TRBJ2-1, with 14 bases identical to TRBD2. The CDR3 runs 16 residues. Germline assignment: CDR1 WSHSY and CDR2 SAAADI. The V and J ends lost 3 bases and 5 bases, in that order; junction bases with no gene match: 3.

DNA for the CDR3: TGTGCCAGCTCACCATCGGGAAATCAGCCCCAGCATTTT. Its protein product is CASSPSGNQPQHF. This chain connects TRBV18 to TRBJ1-5; D unclear. Trimming pared 2 bases from V and 4 bases from J, leaving 6 bases between. This CDR3 comprises 13 residues. The germline CDR1 and CDR2 sequences are KGHSH and LQKENI.

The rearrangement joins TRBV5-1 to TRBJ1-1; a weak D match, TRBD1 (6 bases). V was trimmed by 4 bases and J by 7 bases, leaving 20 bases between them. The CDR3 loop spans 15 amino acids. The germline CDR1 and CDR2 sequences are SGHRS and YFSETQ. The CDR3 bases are TGCGCCAGCAGCACGGTTTCGGGGGCGCAGAATGAAGCTTTCTTT. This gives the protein CASSTVSGAQNEAFF. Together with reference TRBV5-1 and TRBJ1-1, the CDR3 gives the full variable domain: KAGVTQTPRYLIKTRGQQVTLSCSPISGHRSVSWYQQTPGQGLQFLFEYFSETQRNKGNFPGRFSGRQFSNSRSEMNVSTLELGDSALYLCASSTVSGAQNEAFFGQGTRLTVV.

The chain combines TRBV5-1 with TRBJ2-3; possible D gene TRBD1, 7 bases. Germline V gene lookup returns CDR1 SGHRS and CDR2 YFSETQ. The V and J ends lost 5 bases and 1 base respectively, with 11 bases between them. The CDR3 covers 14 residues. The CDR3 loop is CASRGGTGTDTQYF. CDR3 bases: TGCGCCAGCAGAGGCGGGACAGGCACAGATACGCAGTATTTT.